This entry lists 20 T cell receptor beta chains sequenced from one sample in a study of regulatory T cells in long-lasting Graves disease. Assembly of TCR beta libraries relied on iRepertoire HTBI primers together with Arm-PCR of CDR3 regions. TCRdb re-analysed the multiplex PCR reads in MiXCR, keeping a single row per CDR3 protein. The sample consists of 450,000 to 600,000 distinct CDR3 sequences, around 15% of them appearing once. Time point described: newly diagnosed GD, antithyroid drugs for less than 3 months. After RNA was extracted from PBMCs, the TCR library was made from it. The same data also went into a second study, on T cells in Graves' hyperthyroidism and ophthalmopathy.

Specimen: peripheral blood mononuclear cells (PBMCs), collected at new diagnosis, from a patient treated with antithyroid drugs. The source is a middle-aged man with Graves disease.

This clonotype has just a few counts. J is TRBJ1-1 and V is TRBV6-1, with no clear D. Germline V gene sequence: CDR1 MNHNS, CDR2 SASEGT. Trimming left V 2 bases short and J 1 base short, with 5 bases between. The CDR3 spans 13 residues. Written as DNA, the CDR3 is TGTGCCAGCAGTGAAACGACGAACACTGAAGCTTTCTTT. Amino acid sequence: CASSETTNTEAFF.

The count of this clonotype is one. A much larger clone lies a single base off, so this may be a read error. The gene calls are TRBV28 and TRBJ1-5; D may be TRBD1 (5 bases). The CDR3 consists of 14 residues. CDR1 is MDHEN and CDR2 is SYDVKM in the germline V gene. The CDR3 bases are TGTGCCACCAGTTTATCTGGGGGGATGCAGCCCCAGCATTTT. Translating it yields CATSLSGGMQPQHF.

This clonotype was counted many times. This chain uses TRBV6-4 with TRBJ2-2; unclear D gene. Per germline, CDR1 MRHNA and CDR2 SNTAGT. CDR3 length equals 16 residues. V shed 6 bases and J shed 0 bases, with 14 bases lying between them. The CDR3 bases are TGTGCCAGCAGCGAGGACGGCCTCGCGAACACCGGGGAGCTGTTTTTT. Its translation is CASSEDGLANTGELFF.

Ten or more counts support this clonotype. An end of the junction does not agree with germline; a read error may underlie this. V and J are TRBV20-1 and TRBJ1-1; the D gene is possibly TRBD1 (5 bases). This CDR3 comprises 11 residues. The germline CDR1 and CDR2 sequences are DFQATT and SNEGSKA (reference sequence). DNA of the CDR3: TGCAGTGCTAGAGTAGAGACAGAAATCTACTTT. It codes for CSARVETEIYF.

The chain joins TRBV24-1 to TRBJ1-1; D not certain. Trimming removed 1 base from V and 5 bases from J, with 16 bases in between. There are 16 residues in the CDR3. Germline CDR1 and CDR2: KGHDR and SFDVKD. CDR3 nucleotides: TGTGCCACCAGTGATTTACTGGAGGCTCTCTATACTGAAGCTTTCTTT. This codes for CATSDLLEALYTEAFF.

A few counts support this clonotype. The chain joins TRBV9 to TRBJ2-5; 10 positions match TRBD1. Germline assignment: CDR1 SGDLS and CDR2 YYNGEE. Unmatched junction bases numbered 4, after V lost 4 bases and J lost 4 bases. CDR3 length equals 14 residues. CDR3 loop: CASSPGTGVETQYF. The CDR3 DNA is TGTGCCAGCAGCCCCGGGACAGGGGTAGAGACCCAGTACTTC.

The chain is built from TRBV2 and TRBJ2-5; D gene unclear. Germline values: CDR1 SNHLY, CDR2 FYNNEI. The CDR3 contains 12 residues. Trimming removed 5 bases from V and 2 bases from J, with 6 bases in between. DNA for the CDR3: TGTGCCAGCAGTTTTAAGCAAGAGACCCAGTACTTC. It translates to CASSFKQETQYF.

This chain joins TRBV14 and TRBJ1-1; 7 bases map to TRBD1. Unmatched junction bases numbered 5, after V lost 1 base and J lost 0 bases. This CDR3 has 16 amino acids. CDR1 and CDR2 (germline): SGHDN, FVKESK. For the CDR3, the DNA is TGTGCCAGCAGCCAAGTTGGGGACAGACTGAACACTGAAGCTTTCTTT. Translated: CASSQVGDRLNTEAFF.

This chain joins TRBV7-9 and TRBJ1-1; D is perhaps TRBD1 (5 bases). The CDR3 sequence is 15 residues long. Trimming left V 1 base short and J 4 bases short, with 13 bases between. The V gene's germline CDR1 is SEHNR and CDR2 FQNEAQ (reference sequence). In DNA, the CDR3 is TGTGCCAGCAGCTTAGTGGGGCGGGACGGCACTGAAGCTTTCTTT. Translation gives CASSLVGRDGTEAFF.

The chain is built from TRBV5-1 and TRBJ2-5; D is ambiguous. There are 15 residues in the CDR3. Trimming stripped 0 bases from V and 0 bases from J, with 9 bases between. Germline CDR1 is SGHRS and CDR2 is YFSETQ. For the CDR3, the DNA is TGCGCCAGCAGCTTGGTGCCAGGCGACCAAGAGACCCAGTACTTC. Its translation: CASSLVPGDQETQYF.

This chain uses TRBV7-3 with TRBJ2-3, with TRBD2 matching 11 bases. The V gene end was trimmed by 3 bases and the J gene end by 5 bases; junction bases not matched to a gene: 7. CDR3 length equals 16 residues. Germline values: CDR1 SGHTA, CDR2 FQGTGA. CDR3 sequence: CASSFRLAGSGDTQYF. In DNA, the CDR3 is TGTGCCAGCAGCTTCAGACTAGCGGGAAGTGGAGATACGCAGTATTTT. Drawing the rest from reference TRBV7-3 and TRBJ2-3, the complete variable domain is GAGVSQTPSNKVTEKGKYVELRCDPISGHTALYWYRQSLGQGPEFLIYFQGTGAADDSGLPNDRFFAVRPEGSVSTLKIQRTERGDSAVYLCASSFRLAGSGDTQYFGPGTRLTVL.

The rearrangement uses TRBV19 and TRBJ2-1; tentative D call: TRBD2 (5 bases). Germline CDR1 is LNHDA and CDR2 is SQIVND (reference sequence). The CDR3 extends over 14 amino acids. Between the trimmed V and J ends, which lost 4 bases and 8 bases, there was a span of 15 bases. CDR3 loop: CASSTGLASDEQFF. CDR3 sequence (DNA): TGTGCCAGTAGTACCGGACTTGCATCCGATGAGCAGTTCTTC.

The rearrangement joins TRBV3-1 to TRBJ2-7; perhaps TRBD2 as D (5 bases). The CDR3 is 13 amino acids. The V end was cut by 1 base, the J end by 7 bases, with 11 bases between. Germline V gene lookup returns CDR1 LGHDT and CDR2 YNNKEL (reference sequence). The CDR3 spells CASSQGGSGEQYF. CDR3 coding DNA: TGTGCCAGCAGCCAAGGAGGATCGGGGGAGCAGTACTTC.

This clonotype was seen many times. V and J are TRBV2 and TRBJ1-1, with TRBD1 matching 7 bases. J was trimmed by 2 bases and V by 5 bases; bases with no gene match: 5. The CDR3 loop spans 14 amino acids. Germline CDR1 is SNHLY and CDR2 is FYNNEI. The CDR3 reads CASSIRTGNTEAFF. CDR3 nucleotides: TGTGCCAGCAGTATCCGGACAGGAAACACTGAAGCTTTCTTT.

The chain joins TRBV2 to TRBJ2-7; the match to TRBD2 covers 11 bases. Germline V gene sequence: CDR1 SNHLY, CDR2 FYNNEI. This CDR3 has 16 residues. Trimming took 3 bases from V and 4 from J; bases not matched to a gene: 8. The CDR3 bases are TGTGCCAGCAGTGATACTAGCGGGAGTGCCCCATACGAGCAGTACTTC. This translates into CASSDTSGSAPYEQYF.

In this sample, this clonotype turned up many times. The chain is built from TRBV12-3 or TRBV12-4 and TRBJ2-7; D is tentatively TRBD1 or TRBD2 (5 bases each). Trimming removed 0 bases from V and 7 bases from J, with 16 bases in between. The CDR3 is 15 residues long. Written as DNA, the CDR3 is TGTGCCAGCAGTTTAGCGGGGGTGATCTGGAGGGAGCAGTACTTC. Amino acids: CASSLAGVIWREQYF.

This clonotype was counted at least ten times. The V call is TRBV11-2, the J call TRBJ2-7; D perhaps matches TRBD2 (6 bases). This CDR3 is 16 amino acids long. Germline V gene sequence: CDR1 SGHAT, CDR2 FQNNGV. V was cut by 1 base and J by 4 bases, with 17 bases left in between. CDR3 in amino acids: CASSLVGSGGSYEQYF. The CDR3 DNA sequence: TGTGCCAGCAGCTTAGTCGGTAGCGGAGGGAGTTACGAGCAGTACTTC.

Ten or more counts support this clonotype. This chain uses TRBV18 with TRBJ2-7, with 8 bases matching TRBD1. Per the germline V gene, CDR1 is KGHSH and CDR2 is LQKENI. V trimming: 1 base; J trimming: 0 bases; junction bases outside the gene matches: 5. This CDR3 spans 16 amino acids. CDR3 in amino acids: CASSPLGQGASYEQYF. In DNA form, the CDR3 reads TGTGCCAGCTCACCACTGGGGCAGGGGGCCTCCTACGAGCAGTACTTC.

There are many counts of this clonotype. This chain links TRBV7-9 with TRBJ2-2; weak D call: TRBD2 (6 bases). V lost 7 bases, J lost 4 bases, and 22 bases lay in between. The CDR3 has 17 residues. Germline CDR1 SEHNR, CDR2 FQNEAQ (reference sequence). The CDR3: CASNYKGGVSGTGELFF. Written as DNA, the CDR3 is TGTGCCAGCAACTATAAAGGAGGGGTTTCGGGCACCGGGGAGCTGTTTTTT.

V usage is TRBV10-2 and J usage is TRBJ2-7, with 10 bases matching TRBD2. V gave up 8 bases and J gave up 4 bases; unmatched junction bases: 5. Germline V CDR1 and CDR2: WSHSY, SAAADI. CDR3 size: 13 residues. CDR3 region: CASGSSGSYEQYF. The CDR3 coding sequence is TGCGCCAGCGGGTCTAGCGGGAGTTACGAGCAGTACTTC.